Below, 7 T cell receptor beta chains from the same sample are listed, as sequenced in a study of T cell responses to AZD1222 COVID-19 vaccine. Using immunoSEQ multiplex PCR, the repertoire was profiled, and TCRdb retains in-frame clones only, with some absent. The sample consists of 85,000 to 100,000 clones, roughly 85% of them appearing once. The starting material was peripheral blood, obtained on day 0 of AZD1222 vaccination. The origin of the receptors is an adult in good health.

V gene TRBV7-2 combines with J gene TRBJ1-6, with D possibly being TRBD1 (6 bases). The CDR3 is 13 residues long. The ends were cut back, 1 base at V and 11 bases at J, with 9 bases in the middle. Germline V gene sequence: CDR1 SGHTA, CDR2 FQGNSA. The CDR3 DNA is TGTGCCAGCAGCTTAGGGACAGCACCACCCCTCCACTTT. Its translation is CASSLGTAPPLHF.

The V gene is TRBV29-1, the J gene TRBJ2-2; TRBD2 matches at 7 bases. The CDR3 runs 13 residues. Per the germline V gene, CDR1 is SQVTM and CDR2 is ANQGSEA. V lost 7 bases to trimming and J lost 4 bases; unmatched junction nucleotides: 6. The CDR3: CSAAGRPTGELFF. In DNA, the CDR3 is TGCAGCGCTGCCGGGAGGCCCACCGGGGAGCTGTTTTTT.

The V call is TRBV27, the J call TRBJ1-2, with 8 bases that match TRBD1. The germline gives CDR1 MNHEY, CDR2 SMNVEV (reference sequence). The CDR3 is 13 amino acids. V was pared by 3 bases and J by 6 bases, with 3 bases of the junction left unmatched. The CDR3, as DNA: TGTGCCAGCAGTTTCAACAGGGGGAATGGCTACACCTTC. Amino acids: CASSFNRGNGYTF.

The chain couples TRBV4-3 to TRBJ2-5, with a tentative D call TRBD1 (6 bases). The CDR3 sequence is 15 residues long. Trimming left V 0 bases short and J 6 bases short, with 14 bases between. Looked up from germline, CDR1 is LGHNA and CDR2 is YSLEER. The CDR3: CASSQDRTAQQTQYF. CDR3 DNA: TGCGCCAGCAGCCAAGATCGGACAGCTCAGCAGACCCAGTACTTC.

The chain is built from TRBV7-9 and TRBJ2-7, with a possible D match to TRBD2 (6 bases). Germline V gene data show CDR1 as SEHNR and CDR2 as FQNEAQ (reference sequence). The CDR3 has 13 amino acids. V was shortened by 7 bases and J by 4 bases, with 14 bases between the two germline ends. For the CDR3, the DNA is TGTGCCAGCACCGCCTGGGGGGTTTACGAGCAGTACTTC. Translated: CASTAWGVYEQYF.

This chain connects TRBV19 to TRBJ2-2, with 10 bases lining up with TRBD1. The germline V gene has CDR1 LNHDA and CDR2 SQIVND (reference sequence). There are 16 residues in the CDR3. With V trimmed by 6 bases and J by 3 bases, 7 bases remained unmatched. CDR3 DNA: TGTGCCAGTAGAGCGCTAGGACAGGGGGACACCGGGGAGCTGTTTTTT. Its protein is CASRALGQGDTGELFF.

V and J are TRBV6-5 and TRBJ2-7; D uncertain. CDR1 and CDR2 (germline): MNHEY, SVGAGI. Trimming shortened V by 5 bases and J by 1 base, and 12 bases separated the two germline ends. This CDR3 contains 14 residues. The CDR3 protein is CASSPFVSSYEQYF. The DNA of the CDR3 is TGTGCCAGCAGTCCCTTCGTTTCGTCCTACGAGCAGTACTTC.